These T cell receptor beta chains were read from a single sample in a study of OX40 agonist ivuxolimab in advanced cancers. The table came from immunoSEQ multiplex PCR; TCRdb's copy has only in-frame clones and leaves some out. This table holds approximately 45,000 clones, just under 95% found once. Sequencing used CD4+ or CD8+ T cells sorted from blood, obtained in a trial of the OX40 agonist ivuxolimab. These receptors all stem from an adult with an advanced solid tumor such as melanoma, head and neck, liver or kidney cancer. Each CDR3 is given with its conserved first and last residue. A D gene is named only where the DNA matches it firmly. Part of the rows lack a size; the others show once, few, many or a class for expanded clones.

size,V,D,J,DNA,CDR3
-,TRBV15,-,TRBJ1-2,TGTGCCACCAGCAGAGATCTGGGGGACTATGGCTACACCTTC,CATSRDLGDYGYTF
-,TRBV9,TRBD2,TRBJ2-3,TGTGCCAGCAGTCTAGCGGGAGGCCCCACAGATACGCAGTATTTT,CASSLAGGPTDTQYF
-,TRBV28,-,TRBJ1-1,TGTGCCAGCAGTTTCGGGCAGGAAGCTTTCTTT,CASSFGQEAFF
-,TRBV6-5,TRBD2,TRBJ2-5,TGTGCCAGCAGTTACGGGCTAGCGGGGGAAGAGACCCAGTACTTC,CASSYGLAGEETQYF
-,TRBV19,TRBD2,TRBJ2-7,TGTGCCAGTAGTATCTTCAGCGGGAGGTACGAGCAGTACTTC,CASSIFSGRYEQYF
-,TRBV7-9,-,TRBJ2-1,TGTGCCAGCAGCTTCGGACCCTACAATGAGCAGTTCTTC,CASSFGPYNEQFF
-,TRBV27,TRBD1,TRBJ2-1,TGTGCCAGCAGTTTGGGGGACAGCAATGAGCAGTTCTTC,CASSLGDSNEQFF
-,TRBV28,TRBD2,TRBJ2-5,TGTGCCAGCAGTCCTTTAGCGGGAGGGGAGGAGACCCAGTACTTC,CASSPLAGGEETQYF
-,TRBV28,-,TRBJ2-1,TGTGCCAGCAATATTGGCGCATACAATGAGCAGTTCTTC,CASNIGAYNEQFF
-,TRBV19,TRBD1,TRBJ1-5,TGTGCCAGTAGTATACTTACGGGGACAGCTTCCTATAGCAATCAGCCCCAGCATTTT,CASSILTGTASYSNQPQHF
-,TRBV4-3,TRBD1,TRBJ2-1,TGCGCCAGCAGCCGCGGACAGGGACAGTACAATGAGCAGTTCTTC,CASSRGQGQYNEQFF
once,TRBV19,-,TRBJ1-2,TGTGCCAGTAGTATAGACCGGACCTCGGGGGGCGGCTACACCTTC,CASSIDRTSGGGYTF
-,TRBV4-3,-,TRBJ2-7,TGCGCCAGCAGCCAAGATCGGGCGGGACTTTCCTCCTACGAGCAGTACTTC,CASSQDRAGLSSYEQYF
-,TRBV9,TRBD2,TRBJ2-7,TGTGCCAGCAGCGTTAGCGGGGGCTGGGTGGGCGAGCAGTACTTC,CASSVSGGWVGEQYF
-,TRBV30,-,TRBJ2-7,TGTGCCTGGAGGTACCCGGGACTCTCTCTCCCCCCGTACTTC,CAWRYPGLSLPPYF
-,TRBV9,-,TRBJ2-7,TGTGCCAGCAGCTCCGACTCAGACTCCTACGAGCAGTACTTC,CASSSDSDSYEQYF
-,TRBV27,-,TRBJ2-7,TGTGCCAGCAGTCCCCCGGGGACACTTACGGAGCAGTACTTC,CASSPPGTLTEQYF
-,TRBV2,TRBD2,TRBJ2-7,TGTGCCAGCACTAGGACTAGCGGGAGCTACTCCTACGAGCAGTACTTC,CASTRTSGSYSYEQYF
-,TRBV4-3,TRBD2,TRBJ2-2,TGCGCCAGCAGCCAAGGTTCGGGAGGGCGCGGCGGGGAGCTGTTTTTT,CASSQGSGGRGGELFF
-,TRBV7-3,TRBD2,TRBJ2-3,TGTGCCAGCAGCTTAACGGGACTAGCGGACACAGATACGCAGTATTTT,CASSLTGLADTDTQYF
-,TRBV27,-,TRBJ1-1,TGTGCCAGCAGTTCAGGGTGGTGGACTGAAGCTTTCTTT,CASSSGWWTEAFF
-,TRBV9,-,TRBJ2-1,TGTGCCAGCAGCGTAGGAGGGGGTGAGCAGTTCTTC,CASSVGGGEQFF
-,TRBV27,TRBD2,TRBJ2-1,TGTGCCAGCAGTTTAGGGGGGGCGGGAGGACCGCTTGGGCAGTTCTTC,CASSLGGAGGPLGQFF
-,TRBV6-5,-,TRBJ2-2,TGTGCCAGCAGTCCCCAAATAGCGAACACCGGGGAGCTGTTTTTT,CASSPQIANTGELFF
-,TRBV14,TRBD1,TRBJ2-5,TGTGCCAGCAGCCCACCGGGACAGACTGTGCAAGAGACCCAGTACTTC,CASSPPGQTVQETQYF
once,TRBV5-1,-,TRBJ2-7,TGTGCCAGCAGCTCCAAGGCCTACGAGCAGTACTTC,CASSSKAYEQYF
-,TRBV7-9,TRBD2,TRBJ2-7,TGTGCCAGCAGCTTAGCGTGGCTAGCGGGAGGGCCGGGAGAGCAGTACTTC,CASSLAWLAGGPGEQYF
-,TRBV13,TRBD2,TRBJ2-1,TGTGCCAGCAGCACAGAAGGGGAGGGAGGATGGTACAATGAGCAGTTCTTC,CASSTEGEGGWYNEQFF
-,TRBV7-9,-,TRBJ1-2,TGTGCCAGCAGCTTAGGTCGAGCCAGGGGAGGTGGCTACACCTTC,CASSLGRARGGGYTF
-,TRBV19,TRBD1,TRBJ2-1,TGTGCCAGTAGTCTGTTCGGGACAGGGGTAAATGAGCAGTTCTTC,CASSLFGTGVNEQFF